A single count supports the clone carrying this T cell receptor beta chain. Its antigen is unknown. These data belong to a study of T cell responses to AZD1222 COVID-19 vaccine. Broader study findings: Donors in the cohort were predominantly white British and more often female, and clonal diversity was possibly underestimated.

Clones were sequenced by immunoSEQ multiplex PCR, and TCRdb holds only the in-frame ones, with some missing. The sample holds 120,000 or so clones, about nine tenths seen once. Germline lookup yields CDR1 MNHEY and CDR2 SMNVEV (reference sequence). The CDR3 is 14 residues long. V gave up 10 bases and J gave up 5 bases; unmatched junction bases: 13. This TCR was sampled from an adult in good health. The genes are TRBV27 and TRBJ2-5; 7 bases are a match to TRBD1. This specimen was peripheral blood, taken on day 0 of MenACWY control vaccination. CDR3 sequence (DNA): TGTGCCAAGGGGGACAGCTCCGAGGGGGAGACCCAGTACTTC. Translating it yields CAKGDSSEGETQYF.